The clone carrying this TCR beta chain was counted only a few times. What it recognizes is unknown. The sample is drawn from a study of T-cell reconstitution after alpha-beta-depleted transplantation in children. Researchers prepared the TCRbeta library using unique molecular identifiers, the study reports. In TCRdb, the PCR reads were re-called with MiXCR into one record per CDR3 protein. This table holds fewer than 750,000 distinct CDR3 sequences, 20% to 25% found once. Study-wide findings and caveats: TCRbeta diversity was high at day 60 in some patients (a result of surviving recipient T cells and thymic progenitors).

The sequencing used PBMCs, mostly from graft donor cells, collected 360 days after TCRalphabeta/CD19-depleted stem cell transplant. This receptor was taken from a boy under two years old who had a stem cell transplant for acute myeloid leukemia, so the T cells may come from the graft donor.

This CDR3 is CASSEGLFSGDTQYF. The CDR3 DNA follows: TGCGCCAGCAGCGAGGGACTTTTCTCTGGGGATACGCAGTATTTT. This chain links TRBV4-3 with TRBJ2-3, with D possibly being TRBD2 (6 bases). With 5 bases removed from V and 6 bases from J, the gap between germline ends came to 18 bases. This CDR3 comprises 15 residues. Per germline, CDR1 LGHNA and CDR2 YSLEER.